This T cell receptor (beta chain) was retrieved from a study of STAT5B mutations in CD4+ large granular lymphocyte leukemia. Study information: Among healthy controls, a particular HLA allele went with more CDR3 'QG' motifs.

The CDR3 spans 13 residues. Produced via immunoSEQ multiplex PCR; TCRdb's table is partial and in-frame only. The sample carries approximately 30,000 clones, more than 75% recorded once. V gene TRBV21-1 combines with J gene TRBJ1-2. TRBV21-1 is a recognized pseudogene. The sequenced sample was CD4+ T cells from blood buffy coats. The TCR comes from a human donor in good health. The CDR3 nucleotides read TGTGCCAGCACCAGGACGGGGAACTATGGCTACACCTTC. Translated, it gives CASTRTGNYGYTF.